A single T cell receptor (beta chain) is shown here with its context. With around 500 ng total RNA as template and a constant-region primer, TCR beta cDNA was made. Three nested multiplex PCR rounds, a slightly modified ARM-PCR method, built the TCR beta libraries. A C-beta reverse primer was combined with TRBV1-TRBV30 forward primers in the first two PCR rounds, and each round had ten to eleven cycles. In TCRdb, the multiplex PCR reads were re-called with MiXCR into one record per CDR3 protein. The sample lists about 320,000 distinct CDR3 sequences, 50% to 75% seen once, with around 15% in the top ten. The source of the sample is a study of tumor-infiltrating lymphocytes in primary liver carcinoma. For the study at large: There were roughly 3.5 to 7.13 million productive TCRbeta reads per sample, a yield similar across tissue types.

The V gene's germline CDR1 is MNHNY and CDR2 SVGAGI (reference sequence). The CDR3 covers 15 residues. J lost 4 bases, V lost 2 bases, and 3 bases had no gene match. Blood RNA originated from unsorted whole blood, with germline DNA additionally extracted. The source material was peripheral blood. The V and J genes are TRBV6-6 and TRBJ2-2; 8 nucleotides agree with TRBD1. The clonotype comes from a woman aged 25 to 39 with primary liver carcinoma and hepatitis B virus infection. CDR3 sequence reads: CASSYGTGPTGELFF. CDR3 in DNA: TGTGCCAGCAGTTACGGGACAGGACCCACCGGGGAGCTGTTTTTT.